This T cell receptor beta chain comes out of a study of T cell changes during pregnancy in multiple sclerosis. Clones were sequenced by immunoSEQ multiplex PCR, and TCRdb holds only the in-frame ones, with some missing. This table has 59,000 or so clones, around nine tenths appearing once. V was cut by 4 bases and J by 0 bases, with 11 bases left in between. The CDR3 loop spans 15 amino acids. CDR1 and CDR2 (germline): SGHDT, YYEEEE. This clone was picked up one time. Sequences were derived from peripheral blood, sampled in the third trimester of pregnancy. This chain joins TRBV5-6 and TRBJ2-1; D is ambiguous. This receptor was obtained from a female donor in good health, enrolled as a control in a pregnancy study. The CDR3 sequence is CASSIAPSSYNEQFF. The CDR3 DNA reads as TGTGCCAGCAGCATCGCGCCGAGCTCCTACAATGAGCAGTTCTTC.